This T cell receptor beta chain was recovered during a study of blood T cells in healthy people across ages. No fewer than 5.5 micrograms of total RNA were isolated from every sample. Study-wide points: Naive CD4+ cells and diversity were both higher in long-lived donors than in aged donors. A strong correlation was seen between TCR beta diversity and naive T cell percentage. Diversity estimated from one million T cells was considered an underestimate.

This clonotype occurred a few times. Antigen unknown. Alongside a J-beta primer mix, a sample-barcoded 5' primer served in a second PCR lasting 7 to 11 cycles. TCRdb re-analysed the 5' RACE reads in MiXCR, keeping a single row per CDR3 protein. Here the sample spans about 940,000 distinct CDR3 sequences, approximately 49% being singletons. V was shortened by 0 bases and J by 5 bases, with 10 bases between the two germline ends. The CDR3 sequence is 14 residues long. Germline values: CDR1 SGHRS, CDR2 YFSETQ. V and J are TRBV5-1 and TRBJ2-3, with D unclear. Sequenced sample: blood. The sequence derives from a man aged 25-40 years in good health. The DNA for the CDR3 is TGCGCCAGCAGCTTGGATGGGCTTAGAGATACGCAGTATTTT. Protein product: CASSLDGLRDTQYF.